This passage covers 17 T cell receptor beta chains from one sample sequenced in a study of radiotherapy plus CTLA-4 blockade in lung cancer. Profiled with immunoSEQ multiplex PCR; TCRdb holds only in-frame clones, not every one. The sample lists more than 60,000 clones, 60% to 80% seen once, with about 3.1% in the top ten. The specimen was peripheral blood, collected from a patient treated with radiotherapy plus ipilimumab. Receptors were obtained from a human donor with non-small cell lung cancer who had a complete response to radiotherapy plus ipilimumab.

The V gene is TRBV5-8, the J gene TRBJ2-7; tentative D call: TRBD1 (6 bases). Deletions cut 1 base from V and 2 bases from J, with 19 bases between. Germline lookup yields CDR1 SGHTS and CDR2 YDEGEE. This CDR3 comprises 17 residues. The chain's CDR3 is CASSLNSVRDITYEQYF. The CDR3 nucleotides read TGTGCCAGCAGCTTGAACTCTGTGAGGGACATTACCTACGAGCAGTACTTC.

The rearrangement joins TRBV11-2 to TRBJ1-1, with D tentatively TRBD1 (5 bases). V lost 0 bases and J lost 1, with 21 bases in between. Looked up from germline, CDR1 is SGHAT and CDR2 is FQNNGV. This CDR3 is 19 amino acids long. In nucleotides, the CDR3 is TGTGCCAGCAGCTTAGATGGGGGACTCATTGGCCAGCAGAACACTGAAGCTTTCTTT. Translation gives CASSLDGGLIGQQNTEAFF.

The chain combines TRBV25-1 with TRBJ2-7; a weak D match, TRBD1 (6 bases). Germline CDR1 and CDR2: MGHDK and SYGVNS. Trimming left V 3 bases short and J 2 bases short, with 8 bases between. This CDR3 has 13 residues. The CDR3 bases are TGTGCCAGCAGTGATTGGACAGCCTACGAGCAGTACTTC. Translated: CASSDWTAYEQYF.

This clone has only one observation. The chain recombines TRBV9 with TRBJ2-2; no definite D call. Germline CDR1 and CDR2: SGDLS and YYNGEE. CDR3 length equals 14 residues. Between the trimmed V and J ends, which lost 4 bases and 1 base, there was a span of 8 bases. In DNA, the CDR3 is TGTGCCAGCAGCCCGAGATTGAACACCGGGGAGCTGTTTTTT. As protein: CASSPRLNTGELFF.

This chain connects TRBV5-1 to TRBJ2-5; 7 nucleotides align to TRBD1. There are 14 residues in the CDR3. CDR1 and CDR2 (germline): SGHRS, YFSETQ. V shed 1 base, J shed 3 bases, and the junction held 3 bases outside the gene matches. The CDR3 region has the DNA TGCGCCAGCAGCTTGAAGGGGGCTGAAGAGACCCAGTACTTC. Its protein is CASSLKGAEETQYF.

The V and J genes are TRBV27 and TRBJ1-1; D remains ambiguous. The CDR3 sequence is 15 residues long. V shed 6 bases and J shed 1 base, with 15 bases lying between them. Germline values: CDR1 MNHEY, CDR2 SMNVEV (reference sequence). This CDR3 reads CASRLSPEGNTEAFF. DNA for the CDR3: TGTGCCAGCAGACTTTCCCCCGAGGGGAACACTGAAGCTTTCTTT.

This clone was counted only a few times. The chain links TRBV6-6 to TRBJ1-5; 9 bases fit TRBD1. V gave up 10 bases and J gave up 2 bases; unmatched junction bases: 6. The CDR3 has 14 residues. CDR1 MNHNY and CDR2 SVGAGI come from the germline V gene (reference sequence). The CDR3 DNA reads as TGTGCCACCTTGGGACAGGGTGGCAATCAGCCCCAGCATTTT. Translation gives CATLGQGGNQPQHF.

The chain is built from TRBV9 and TRBJ2-3, with 11 bases that match TRBD2. In germline, CDR1 is SGDLS, CDR2 YYNGEE. J was trimmed by 4 bases and V by 2 bases; bases with no gene match: 6. The CDR3 runs 16 residues. This CDR3 is CASSVGLAGGSDTQYF. The CDR3 bases are TGTGCCAGCAGCGTCGGTCTAGCGGGAGGATCAGATACGCAGTATTTT.

V is TRBV18 and J is TRBJ1-1; D is ambiguous. This CDR3 is 12 amino acids long. Germline CDR1 reads KGHSH; CDR2 reads LQKENI. The ends were cut back, 1 base at V and 5 bases at J, with 5 bases in the middle. CDR3 DNA sequence: TGTGCCAGCTCACCACGGGAGACTGAAGCTTTCTTT. Its translation is CASSPRETEAFF.

The rearrangement uses TRBV7-2 and TRBJ2-2, with a possible D match to TRBD2 (6 bases). The CDR3 has 16 residues. V was cut by 1 base and J by 6 bases, with 15 bases left in between. CDR1 is SGHTA and CDR2 is FQGNSA in the germline V gene. CDR3: CASSLGSGLRAGELFF. The CDR3 DNA reads as TGTGCCAGCAGCTTAGGTAGCGGCCTTCGCGCCGGGGAGCTGTTTTTT.

There are a few counts of this clone. The CDR3 nucleotides are TGTGCCAGTAGTGTATCCGCAGGTCCAGGGGCCCAGTACTTC. Amino acid sequence: CASSVSAGPGAQYF. This sequence joins TRBV19 and TRBJ2-5; D may be TRBD1 (6 bases). The CDR3 spans 14 residues. V lost 5 bases and J 9 bases, leaving 19 bases between the germline ends. Germline V lookup: CDR1 LNHDA, CDR2 SQIVND (reference sequence).

The sample holds one count of this clone. This chain connects TRBV4-3 to TRBJ2-3; TRBD2 might be the D (5 bases). V shed 2 bases and J shed 2 bases, with 11 bases lying between them. CDR1 and CDR2 from the germline V gene are LGHNA and YSLEER. The CDR3 length is 15 residues. The CDR3 DNA follows: TGCGCCAGCAGCCAAAATCTCCTAGCCACAGATACGCAGTATTTT. Translated: CASSQNLLATDTQYF.

The chain recombines TRBV6-5 with TRBJ2-7; 7 nucleotides agree with TRBD1. There are 15 residues in the CDR3. V was clipped by 0 bases and J by 2 bases; unmatched bases: 4. Germline values: CDR1 MNHEY, CDR2 SVGAGI. The CDR3 loop is CASSYSGTATYEQYF. The CDR3 bases are TGTGCCAGCAGTTACTCGGGGACAGCAACCTACGAGCAGTACTTC.

This chain uses TRBV5-1 with TRBJ1-4, with D perhaps matching TRBD1 (5 bases). The V gene lost 3 bases and the J gene lost 4 bases, with 10 bases spanning the gap. The CDR3 runs to 14 residues. Germline assignment: CDR1 SGHRS and CDR2 YFSETQ. This chain's CDR3 is CASSSTVHNEKLFF. CDR3 DNA: TGCGCCAGCAGCTCGACAGTCCATAATGAAAAACTGTTTTTT.

This rearrangement joins TRBV6-1 to TRBJ2-7, with 9 bases aligning to TRBD1. V gave up 6 bases and J gave up 2 bases; unmatched junction bases: 8. The V gene's germline CDR1 is MNHNS and CDR2 SASEGT. The CDR3 has 15 amino acids. The CDR3 sequence: CASRLGQGGAYEQYF. The CDR3 DNA sequence: TGTGCCAGCAGGTTGGGACAGGGAGGCGCCTACGAGCAGTACTTC.

This chain links TRBV6-6 with TRBJ2-5, with a tentative D call TRBD2 (6 bases). The better agreement between TRBJ2-7 and the DNA end casts doubt on the J call. The CDR3 contains 16 residues. CDR1 and CDR2 from the germline V gene are MNHNY and SVGAGI (reference sequence). For the CDR3, the DNA is TGTGCCAGCAGTGCCCCGTCTGGGAGGACGACCTACGAGCAGTACTTC. Protein sequence: CASSAPSGRTTYEQYF.

The V gene is TRBV25-1, the J gene TRBJ1-3; D is perhaps TRBD1 (6 bases). The germline V gene encodes CDR1 MGHDK and CDR2 SYGVNS. Trimming pared 4 bases from V and 5 bases from J, leaving 12 bases between. The CDR3 consists of 14 residues. CDR3 protein: CASSGRGVRNTIYF. CDR3 DNA: TGTGCCAGCAGTGGCAGGGGTGTTAGAAACACCATATATTTT. The full variable domain, with the rest looked up from reference TRBV25-1 and TRBJ1-3, is EADIYQTPRYLVIGTGKKITLECSQTMGHDKMYWYQQDPGMELHLIHYSYGVNSTEKGDLSSESTVSRIRTEHFPLTLESARPSHTSQYLCASSGRGVRNTIYFGEGSWLTVV.